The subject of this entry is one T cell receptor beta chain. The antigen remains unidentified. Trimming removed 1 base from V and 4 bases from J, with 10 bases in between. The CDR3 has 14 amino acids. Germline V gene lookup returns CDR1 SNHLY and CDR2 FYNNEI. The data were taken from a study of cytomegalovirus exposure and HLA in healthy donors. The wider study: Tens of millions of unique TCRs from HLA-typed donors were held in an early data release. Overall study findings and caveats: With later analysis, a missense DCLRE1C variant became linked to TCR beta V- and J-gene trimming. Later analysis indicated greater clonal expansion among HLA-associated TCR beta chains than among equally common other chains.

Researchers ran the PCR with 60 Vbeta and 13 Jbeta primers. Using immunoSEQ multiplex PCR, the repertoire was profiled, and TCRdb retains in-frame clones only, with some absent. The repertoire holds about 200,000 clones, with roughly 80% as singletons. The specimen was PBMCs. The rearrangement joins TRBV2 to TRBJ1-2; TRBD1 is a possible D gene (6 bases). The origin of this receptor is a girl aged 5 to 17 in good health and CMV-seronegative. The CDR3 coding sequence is TGTGCCAGCAGTGAAGAGACAGGCCGCTATGGCTACACCTTC. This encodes CASSEETGRYGYTF.